This T cell receptor (beta chain) was captured by sequencing in a study of blood T cells in healthy people across ages. The draw of peripheral blood yielded approximately 10 milliliters from each donor. Study conclusions and caveats: Per million T cells, TCR beta diversity dropped about linearly as age rose. TCR beta diversity tracked closely with naive T cell percentage. It was not possible, with unsorted PBMCs, to conclusively compare naive and antigen-experienced cells.

This clonotype occurred a few times. The antigen is unknown. Trimming took off 5 bases at V and 0 bases at J, with 10 bases between the two ends. This CDR3 is built from 14 residues. Germline V gives CDR1 SEHNR, CDR2 FQNEAQ (reference sequence). The use of a sample-barcoded 5' primer and a J-beta primer mix characterized a second PCR of about 7 to 12 cycles. Via MiXCR, TCRdb re-called the 5' RACE reads, giving one row per CDR3 protein. The sample includes about 1 million distinct CDR3 sequences, more than 35% seen only once; the top ten take about 20%. The chain combines TRBV7-9 with TRBJ1-1, with D perhaps TRBD1 (5 bases). Source material: blood. The sequence was collected from a woman aged 55-69 years in good health. Here the CDR3 reads CASSRTKMNTEAFF. Here the CDR3 DNA reads TGTGCCAGCAGCCGGACAAAGATGAACACTGAAGCTTTCTTT.